These 28 T cell receptor beta chains were all obtained from the same sample, sequenced in a study of OX40 agonist ivuxolimab in advanced cancers. Data came from immunoSEQ multiplex PCR; TCRdb stores just in-frame clones and leaves some out. The sample consists of 40,000 to 55,000 clones, about 90% of them appearing once. Here the sequenced sample was CD4+ or CD8+ T cells sorted from blood, taken in a trial of the OX40 agonist ivuxolimab. The receptors were gathered from an adult with an advanced solid tumor such as melanoma, head and neck, liver or kidney cancer.

The chain is built from TRBV28 and TRBJ1-4; D is perhaps TRBD1 (5 bases). V was trimmed by 7 bases and J by 8 bases, leaving 20 bases between them. The CDR3 is 15 amino acids. Per germline, CDR1 MDHEN and CDR2 SYDVKM. CDR3: CASNALTARGEKLFF. CDR3 in DNA: TGTGCCAGCAATGCCCTGACCGCCCGGGGGGAAAAACTGTTTTTT.

The J gene is TRBJ1-2, the V gene TRBV6-1; 8 positions match TRBD1. In germline, CDR1 is MNHNS, CDR2 SASEGT. After removal of 3 bases from V and 2 bases from J, the junction contained 5 bases not matched to a gene. CDR3 size: 15 residues. The CDR3 DNA reads TGTGCCAGCAGTGAGGACAGGGCGCCGAACTATGGCTACACCTTC. Protein: CASSEDRAPNYGYTF.

The chain links TRBV19 to TRBJ2-2, with 8 bases fitting TRBD1. This CDR3 is built from 17 residues. The V gene's germline CDR1 is LNHDA and CDR2 SQIVND (reference sequence). Trimming took 3 bases from V and 2 from J; bases not matched to a gene: 8. In DNA form, the CDR3 reads TGTGCCAGTAGTATGACCTCAGGGGGCCGAAACACCGGGGAGCTGTTTTTT. Protein product: CASSMTSGGRNTGELFF.

CDR3 DNA sequence: TGTGCCAGCAGCCCAACTCGGACAGGGAGAAACACCATATATTTT. It translates to CASSPTRTGRNTIYF. The chain couples TRBV11-2 to TRBJ1-3, with TRBD1 identical over 8 bases. The CDR3 length is 15 residues. J lost 5 bases, V lost 5 bases, and 8 bases had no gene match. Germline CDR1 SGHAT, CDR2 FQNNGV.

The chain recombines TRBV5-6 with TRBJ2-3; a weak D match, TRBD2 (5 bases). V dropped 0 bases and J dropped 4 bases, with 18 bases sitting between them. The CDR3 sequence is 17 residues long. Germline CDR1 SGHDT, CDR2 YYEEEE. CDR3 residues: CASSLGPTEAPSDTQYF. CDR3 nucleotides: TGTGCCAGCAGCTTGGGACCGACGGAGGCACCGTCAGATACGCAGTATTTT.

The V gene is TRBV28, the J gene TRBJ2-3; D is unresolved. Between the trimmed V and J ends, which lost 6 bases and 0 bases, there was a span of 25 bases. CDR3 length: 19 residues. Germline lookup yields CDR1 MDHEN and CDR2 SYDVKM. The chain's CDR3 is CASRTTPYTGFSSTDTQYF. The CDR3 region has the DNA TGTGCCAGCAGAACGACCCCTTATACCGGGTTTTCTAGCACAGATACGCAGTATTTT.

This chain connects TRBV5-1 to TRBJ1-4; no clear D gene. V lost 0 bases and J lost 6, with 9 bases in between. The CDR3 is 14 amino acids. Germline assignment: CDR1 SGHRS and CDR2 YFSETQ. CDR3 in amino acids: CASSLAGADEKLFF. CDR3 coding DNA: TGCGCCAGCAGCTTGGCCGGTGCCGATGAAAAACTGTTTTTT.

The V gene is TRBV2, the J gene TRBJ1-2; 9 nucleotides match TRBD1. Germline-derived CDR1 and CDR2 are SNHLY and FYNNEI. V was pared by 2 bases and J by 8 bases, with 6 bases of the junction left unmatched. The CDR3 is 14 amino acids. Here the CDR3 reads CASSELGQGQGYTF. Written as DNA, the CDR3 is TGTGCCAGCAGTGAATTGGGACAGGGACAGGGCTACACCTTC.

This chain uses TRBV7-2 with TRBJ1-6; D gene unclear. Trimming pared 2 bases from V and 7 bases from J, leaving 15 bases between. This CDR3 is 16 amino acids long. Looked up from germline, CDR1 is SGHTA and CDR2 is FQGNSA. The CDR3 spells CASSLYRGAGNSPLHF. CDR3 sequence (DNA): TGTGCCAGCAGCTTATACCGGGGTGCGGGAAATTCACCCCTCCACTTT. The full variable domain, completed using reference TRBV7-2 and TRBJ1-6, is GAGVSQSPSNKVTEKGKDVELRCDPISGHTALYWYRQSLGQGLEFLIYFQGNSAPDKSGLPSDRFSAERTGGSVSTLTIQRTQQEDSAVYLCASSLYRGAGNSPLHFGNGTRLTVT.

V and J are TRBV11-2 and TRBJ2-1, with D perhaps matching TRBD2 (5 bases). CDR1 is SGHAT, CDR2 FQNNGV, per germline. Trimming took 5 bases from V and 6 from J, leaving 14 bases between them. There are 14 residues in the CDR3. CDR3 sequence: CASSPMAGSNEQFF. The CDR3 DNA reads TGTGCCAGCAGCCCCATGGCGGGCTCCAATGAGCAGTTCTTC.

The CDR3 DNA reads as TGTGCCAGCAGCCCCGGACAGGCCAGGGGGAATTATGGCTACACCTTC. Its translation is CASSPGQARGNYGYTF. The rearrangement links TRBV11-3 to TRBJ1-2; TRBD1 matches 7 bases. Germline assignment: CDR1 SGHNT and CDR2 YENEEA. The CDR3 is 16 amino acids. Trimming removed 5 bases from V and 5 bases from J; junction bases left unmatched: 14.

The chain combines TRBV28 with TRBJ1-5; D uncertain. V dropped 2 bases and J dropped 7 bases, with 12 bases sitting between them. CDR1 and CDR2 (germline): MDHEN, SYDVKM. The CDR3 covers 14 residues. CDR3 nucleotides: TGTGCCAGCAGTTTACCCCCCCTCGGCCAGCCCCAGCATTTT. Translating gives CASSLPPLGQPQHF.

The chain combines TRBV6-6 with TRBJ1-2; 9 positions match TRBD1. With 3 bases clipped from V and 7 bases from J, the junction kept 3 bases outside the gene matches. The CDR3 runs to 13 residues. CDR1 is MNHNY and CDR2 is SVGAGI in the germline V gene (reference sequence). DNA for the CDR3: TGTGCCAGCAGTTATGACAGGGGGATTGGCTACACCTTC. Encoded protein: CASSYDRGIGYTF.

V and J are TRBV11-2 and TRBJ2-3; no definite D call. The CDR3 length is 11 residues. Germline values: CDR1 SGHAT, CDR2 FQNNGV. The ends were cut back, 5 bases at V and 5 bases at J, with 5 bases in the middle. The CDR3 coding sequence is TGTGCCAGCAGCATAATAGATACGCAGTATTTT. Its protein product is CASSIIDTQYF.

The chain has TRBV6-5 and TRBJ2-7, with TRBD1 matching over 7 bases. Germline lookup yields CDR1 MNHEY and CDR2 SVGAGI. The CDR3 is 14 amino acids. V shed 2 bases and J 3 bases; nucleotides not matched to a gene: 4. Written as DNA, the CDR3 is TGTGCCAGCAGTTACGACAGGGAGCTCTACGAGCAGTACTTC. It specifies CASSYDRELYEQYF.

This chain uses TRBV4-3 with TRBJ2-7, with a weak D call TRBD2 (7 bases). This CDR3 contains 15 residues. Trimming took 1 base from V and 5 from J, leaving 15 bases between them. The germline V gene has CDR1 LGHNA and CDR2 YSLEER. DNA for the CDR3: TGCGCCAGCAGCCAAGGGGCGGGGGCTCAACACGAGCAGTACTTC. Translated: CASSQGAGAQHEQYF.

The rearrangement joins TRBV5-5 to TRBJ2-1; D is unclear. V was pared by 0 bases and J by 5 bases, with 12 bases between. Germline lookup yields CDR1 SGHKS and CDR2 YYEKEE (reference sequence). This CDR3 is built from 15 residues. The CDR3 nucleotides read TGTGCCAGCAGCTTGGCGAGGTCGTGGAACAATGAGCAGTTCTTC. Amino acid sequence: CASSLARSWNNEQFF.

This clone was picked up a small number of times. The J gene is TRBJ1-6, the V gene TRBV7-2, with no clear D. Germline V CDR1 and CDR2: SGHTA, FQGNSA. V was shortened by 1 base and J by 5 bases, with 9 bases between the two germline ends. The CDR3 covers 15 residues. As DNA, the CDR3 is TGTGCCAGCAGCTTAGTCCGAGGGAATAATTCACCCCTCCACTTT. Protein sequence: CASSLVRGNNSPLHF.

V gene TRBV7-9 combines with J gene TRBJ2-1; D ambiguous. The germline V gene encodes CDR1 SEHNR and CDR2 FQNEAQ (reference sequence). The CDR3 is made up of 14 amino acids. V lost 0 bases to trimming and J lost 10 bases, with 13 bases between them. As DNA, the CDR3 is TGTGCCAGCAGCTTAGCCTTGCAGGTCGGCGAGCAGTTCTTC. Its translation is CASSLALQVGEQFF.

This sequence joins TRBV28 and TRBJ1-6; D is ambiguous. This CDR3 region has 14 residues. Per germline, CDR1 MDHEN and CDR2 SYDVKM. V was trimmed by 2 bases and J by 5 bases, leaving 7 bases between them. CDR3 amino acids: CASSLGRNNSPLHF. CDR3 DNA: TGTGCCAGCAGTTTAGGGAGAAATAATTCACCCCTCCACTTT.

In this sample, this clone turned up once. This sequence joins TRBV7-2 and TRBJ2-7; 10 bases fit TRBD2. The V gene's germline CDR1 is SGHTA and CDR2 FQGNSA. The CDR3 totals 16 residues. V lost 1 base to trimming and J lost 2 bases; unmatched junction nucleotides: 5. The CDR3 DNA reads TGTGCCAGCAGCTTAGTAGGTAGCGGGAGGACCTACGAGCAGTACTTC. It translates to CASSLVGSGRTYEQYF.

The chain carries TRBV6-5 and TRBJ2-7; D is possibly TRBD1 (5 bases). Trimming pared 4 bases from V and 1 base from J, leaving 8 bases between. Per germline, CDR1 MNHEY and CDR2 SVGAGI. The CDR3 sequence is 13 residues long. This CDR3 is CASSFPGSYEQYF. The DNA of the CDR3 is TGTGCCAGCAGTTTTCCAGGGTCCTACGAGCAGTACTTC.

In DNA form, the CDR3 reads TGTGCCAGCAGTTCCGTTAACTACGAGCAGTACTTC. Translating it yields CASSSVNYEQYF. The chain carries TRBV6-5 and TRBJ2-7; D unclear. The CDR3 is 12 amino acids. Looked up from germline, CDR1 is MNHEY and CDR2 is SVGAGI. The V end lost 4 bases, the J end lost 3 bases, and 7 bases lay between the germline ends.

The genes are TRBV5-1 and TRBJ2-1; no definite D call. The germline V gene encodes CDR1 SGHRS and CDR2 YFSETQ. Trimming stripped 1 base from V and 1 base from J, with 9 bases between. The CDR3 has 15 residues. The CDR3 nucleotides are TGCGCCAGCAGCTTGCCGACGGGTTCCTACAATGAGCAGTTCTTC. This gives the protein CASSLPTGSYNEQFF.

J is TRBJ1-5 and V is TRBV6-1, with D unresolved. Per germline, CDR1 MNHNS and CDR2 SASEGT. Deletions cut 7 bases from V and 4 bases from J, with 11 bases between. The CDR3 is 13 residues long. The CDR3, as DNA: TGTGCCAGCACCCCCCGGGAAAATCAGCCCCAGCATTTT. Amino acid sequence: CASTPRENQPQHF.

This clone was observed once. V is TRBV6-5 and J is TRBJ2-3, with TRBD2 as a possible D gene (6 bases). CDR1 and CDR2 (germline): MNHEY, SVGAGI. Trimming removed 4 bases from V and 4 bases from J, with 15 bases in between. The CDR3 runs 15 residues. The CDR3 sequence is CASSSGGRVADTQYF. CDR3 coding DNA: TGTGCCAGCAGTTCCGGGGGACGGGTTGCAGATACGCAGTATTTT.

J is TRBJ2-2 and V is TRBV7-2; 9 positions agree with TRBD2. Germline V CDR1 and CDR2: SGHTA, FQGNSA. CDR3 length equals 15 residues. Losses at the gene ends were 3 bases for V and 7 bases for J; bases not matched to a gene: 6. The DNA for the CDR3 is TGTGCCAGCAGCTTTGGAGCGGGGGGCGGCGGGGAGCTGTTTTTT. Its protein is CASSFGAGGGGELFF.

The rearrangement links TRBV28 to TRBJ1-4; D is undetermined. CDR1 is MDHEN, CDR2 SYDVKM, per germline. V lost 4 bases, J lost 5 bases, and 8 bases lay in between. The CDR3 has 13 residues. CDR3 protein: CASSYQINEKLFF. The CDR3 DNA sequence: TGTGCCAGCAGTTACCAGATAAATGAAAAACTGTTTTTT.